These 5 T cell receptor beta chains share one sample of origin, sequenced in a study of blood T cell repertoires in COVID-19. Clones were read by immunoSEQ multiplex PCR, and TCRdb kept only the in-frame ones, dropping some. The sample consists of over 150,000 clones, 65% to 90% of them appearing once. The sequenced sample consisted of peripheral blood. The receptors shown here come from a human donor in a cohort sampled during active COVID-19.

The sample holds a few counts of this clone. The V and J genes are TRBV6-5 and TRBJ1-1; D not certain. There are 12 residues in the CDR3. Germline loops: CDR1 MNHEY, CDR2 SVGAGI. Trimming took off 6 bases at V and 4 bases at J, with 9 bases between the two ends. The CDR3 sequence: CASSRLGTEAFF. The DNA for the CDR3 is TGTGCCAGCAGCCGACTTGGCACTGAAGCTTTCTTT.

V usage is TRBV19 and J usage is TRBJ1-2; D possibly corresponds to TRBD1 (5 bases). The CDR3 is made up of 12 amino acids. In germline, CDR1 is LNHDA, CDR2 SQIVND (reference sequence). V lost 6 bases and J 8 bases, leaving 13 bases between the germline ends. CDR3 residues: CASSAGKWGYTF. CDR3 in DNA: TGTGCCAGTAGCGCAGGGAAGTGGGGCTACACCTTC. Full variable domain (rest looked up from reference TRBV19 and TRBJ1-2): DGGITQSPKYLFRKEGQNVTLSCEQNLNHDAMYWYRQDPGQGLRLIYYSQIVNDFQKGDIAEGYSVSREKKESFPLTVTSAQKNPTAFYLCASSAGKWGYTFGSGTRLTVV.

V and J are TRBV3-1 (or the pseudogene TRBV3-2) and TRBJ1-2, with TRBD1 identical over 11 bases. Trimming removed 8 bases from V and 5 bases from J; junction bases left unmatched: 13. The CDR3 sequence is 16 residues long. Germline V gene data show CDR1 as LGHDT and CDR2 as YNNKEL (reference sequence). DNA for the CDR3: TGTGCCAGCTCCCCAGACGGACAGGGGGCGTTATATGGCTACACCTTC. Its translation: CASSPDGQGALYGYTF.

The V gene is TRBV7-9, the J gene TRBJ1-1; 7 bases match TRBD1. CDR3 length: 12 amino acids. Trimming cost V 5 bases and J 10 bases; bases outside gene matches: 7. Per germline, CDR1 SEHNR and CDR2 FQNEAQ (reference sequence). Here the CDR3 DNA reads TGTGCCAGCAGCCCAACAGGGGTCGTAGCTTTCTTT. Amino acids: CASSPTGVVAFF.

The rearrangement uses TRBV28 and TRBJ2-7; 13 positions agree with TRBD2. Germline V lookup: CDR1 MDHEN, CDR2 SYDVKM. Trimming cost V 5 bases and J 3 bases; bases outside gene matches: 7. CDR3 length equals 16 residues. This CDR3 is CASSRTSGRSSYEQYF. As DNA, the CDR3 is TGTGCCAGCAGTCGGACTAGCGGGAGATCCAGCTACGAGCAGTACTTC.